Following are 30 T cell receptor beta chains from one sample sequenced in a study of T-cell reconstitution after alpha-beta-depleted transplantation in children. Unique molecular identifiers were built into the TCRbeta library. A single record per CDR3 protein comes from TCRdb applying MiXCR to the PCR reads. The sample comprises approximately 230,000 distinct CDR3 sequences, about 26% of which are singletons, and more than 2% rests with the top ten. Sequences were derived from PBMCs, sampled before TCRalphabeta/CD19-depleted stem cell transplant. Every receptor here comes from a girl aged 2-10 years with Fanconi anemia, due to receive a stem cell transplant.

This clonotype was recorded many times. The rearrangement joins TRBV5-4 to TRBJ2-1; either TRBD1 or TRBD2 may fit D (5 bases each). The CDR3 is 15 amino acids. Germline-derived CDR1 and CDR2 are SGHNT and YYREEE (reference sequence). V was pared by 2 bases and J by 4 bases, with 13 bases between. The CDR3, as DNA: TGTGCCAGCAGCTTCCGGGACGGCTTGTACAATGAGCAGTTCTTC. It encodes CASSFRDGLYNEQFF.

This clonotype was counted only a few times. This chain joins TRBV30 and TRBJ1-1; D is uncertain. The V and J ends lost 0 bases and 5 bases respectively, with 7 bases between them. This CDR3 contains 12 residues. The V gene's germline CDR1 is GTSNPN and CDR2 SVGIG (reference sequence). The CDR3 spells CAWSVGSTEAFF. DNA for the CDR3: TGTGCCTGGAGTGTTGGCTCTACTGAAGCTTTCTTT. The whole variable domain, filled in from reference TRBV30 and TRBJ1-1, reads SQTIHQWPATLVQPVGSPLSLECTVEGTSNPNLYWYRQAAGRGLQLLFYSVGIGQISSEVPQNLSASRPQDRQFILSSKKLLLSDSGFYLCAWSVGSTEAFFGQGTRLTVV.

In its sample, this clonotype was seen a few times. This chain connects TRBV20-1 to TRBJ2-1; D gene uncertain. V lost 7 bases, J lost 8 bases, and 24 bases lay in between. The CDR3 consists of 15 residues. The germline V gene encodes CDR1 DFQATT and CDR2 SNEGSKA (reference sequence). Written as DNA, the CDR3 is TGCAGTGTAACCTTTGTTCACTCCCGGTTCGATGAGCAGTTCTTC. Its translation: CSVTFVHSRFDEQFF.

This clonotype appeared many times. V usage is TRBV10-3 and J usage is TRBJ2-2, with D hard to call. Germline CDR1 reads ENHRY; CDR2 reads SYGVKD. The V end lost 6 bases, the J end lost 0 bases, and 11 bases lay between the germline ends. This CDR3 is built from 15 residues. The CDR3 protein is CAIRRLSANTGELFF. The DNA for the CDR3 is TGTGCCATCAGAAGACTGAGTGCGAACACCGGGGAGCTGTTTTTT.

The V and J genes are TRBV11-3 and TRBJ2-7, with D perhaps matching TRBD1 or TRBD2 (5 bases each). There are 14 residues in the CDR3. The germline gives CDR1 SGHNT, CDR2 YENEEA. V was pared by 4 bases and J by 0 bases, with 10 bases between. The CDR3 region is CASSSEGSSYEQYF. The CDR3 nucleotides are TGTGCCAGCAGCTCAGAGGGGAGCTCCTACGAGCAGTACTTC.

V and J are TRBV20-1 and TRBJ2-1, with TRBD1 identical over 9 bases. Germline CDR1 reads DFQATT; CDR2 reads SNEGSKA (reference sequence). CDR3 size: 13 residues. V lost 6 bases to trimming and J lost 9 bases; unmatched junction nucleotides: 9. CDR3 in amino acids: CSASPGTGIEQFF. The CDR3 region has the DNA TGCAGTGCGAGTCCCGGGACAGGGATTGAGCAGTTCTTC.

This clonotype has at least ten counts. V usage is TRBV12-3 or TRBV12-4 and J usage is TRBJ2-3, with 8 bases lining up with TRBD2. V lost 4 bases and J lost 1; bases outside the gene matches: 7. The CDR3 loop spans 16 amino acids. As DNA, the CDR3 is TGTGCCAGCAGTTACCCCGGGACTAGACGCACAGATACGCAGTATTTT. Translated, it gives CASSYPGTRRTDTQYF.

The genes are TRBV6-1 and TRBJ2-1, with 7 bases matching TRBD1. The junction had 8 bases not matched to a gene; V was cut back by 4 bases and J by 2 bases. The CDR3 extends over 16 amino acids. CDR1 and CDR2 from the germline V gene are MNHNS and SASEGT. In nucleotides, the CDR3 is TGTGCCAGCAGTGCCCGACGACAGGGTGCCTACAATGAGCAGTTCTTC. This gives the protein CASSARRQGAYNEQFF.

This clonotype has a count of ten or more. The chain employs TRBV28 and TRBJ2-5, with 9 bases matching TRBD1. V was clipped by 2 bases and J by 5 bases; unmatched bases: 3. The CDR3 length is 14 residues. Germline CDR1 MDHEN, CDR2 SYDVKM. This CDR3 is CASSLNRGLETQYF. The DNA of the CDR3 is TGTGCCAGCAGTTTAAACAGGGGGCTGGAGACCCAGTACTTC.

The genes are TRBV12-3 or TRBV12-4 and TRBJ1-4, with D hard to call. The ends were cut back, 3 bases at V and 6 bases at J, with 2 bases in the middle. The CDR3 contains 11 residues. The CDR3: CASSFYEKLFF. For the CDR3, the DNA is TGTGCCAGCAGTTTTTATGAAAAACTGTTTTTT.

The chain has TRBV3-1 and TRBJ2-6; D call uncertain. V was pared by 1 base and J by 1 base, with 5 bases between. CDR3 length: 15 residues. CDR1 is LGHDT and CDR2 is YNNKEL in the germline V gene (reference sequence). Written as DNA, the CDR3 is TGTGCCAGCAGCCAAGTCCCGTCTGGGGCCAACGTCCTGACTTTC. The encoded protein is CASSQVPSGANVLTF.

The table lists this clonotype with many counts. This sequence joins TRBV27 and TRBJ2-5; tentative D call: TRBD2 (6 bases). V was shortened by 0 bases and J by 3 bases, with 14 bases between the two germline ends. CDR1 is MNHEY, CDR2 SMNVEV, per germline (reference sequence). The CDR3 is 16 residues long. The CDR3 DNA reads TGTGCCAGCAGTTTATCGATAGGGAGGATCGAAGAGACCCAGTACTTC. Translating it yields CASSLSIGRIEETQYF.

This clonotype was observed a few times. The chain employs TRBV20-1 and TRBJ2-7; 7 nucleotides line up with TRBD2. The germline gives CDR1 DFQATT, CDR2 SNEGSKA (reference sequence). J was trimmed by 3 bases and V by 0 bases; bases with no gene match: 5. The CDR3 sequence is 14 residues long. The DNA of the CDR3 is TGCAGTGCTAGAGATGGGAGGGGTCTCTACGAGCAGTACTTC. Translated, it gives CSARDGRGLYEQYF.

The V gene is TRBV20-1, the J gene TRBJ1-2; D is ambiguous. The germline gives CDR1 DFQATT, CDR2 SNEGSKA (reference sequence). With 3 bases removed from V and 3 bases from J, the gap between germline ends came to 20 bases. The CDR3 loop spans 16 amino acids. As DNA, the CDR3 is TGCAGTGCTAGTGTGTCAGGATCCCGATCCCACTATGGCTACACCTTC. Residues: CSASVSGSRSHYGYTF.

This clonotype was seen ten or more times. This chain uses TRBV10-3 with TRBJ2-5; D remains ambiguous. CDR3 size: 12 residues. Trimming shortened V by 5 bases and J by 4 bases, and 8 bases separated the two germline ends. CDR1 and CDR2 from the germline V gene are ENHRY and SYGVKD. DNA of the CDR3: TGTGCCATCAGTTTGAAAGGAGAGACCCAGTACTTC. Protein product: CAISLKGETQYF.

This clonotype was detected many times. The genes are TRBV20-1 and TRBJ1-1, with D perhaps matching TRBD1 (6 bases). V gave up 0 bases and J gave up 1 base, with 15 bases separating them. CDR3 length: 16 amino acids. CDR1 and CDR2 from the germline V gene are DFQATT and SNEGSKA (reference sequence). The CDR3: CSAREAGADQNTEAFF. CDR3 nucleotide sequence: TGCAGTGCTAGAGAAGCAGGGGCAGACCAGAACACTGAAGCTTTCTTT.

The chain employs TRBV29-1 and TRBJ1-1, with 9 bases matching TRBD1. V gave up 5 bases and J gave up 3 bases; unmatched junction bases: 7. This CDR3 contains 14 residues. Germline V gives CDR1 SQVTM, CDR2 ANQGSEA. In nucleotides, the CDR3 is TGCAGCGTTAGGGGACGACAGGGGGACACTGAAGCTTTCTTT. Amino acids: CSVRGRQGDTEAFF.

This clonotype was picked up a small number of times. The gene calls are TRBV7-2 and TRBJ2-3, with D perhaps TRBD2 (6 bases). This CDR3 is built from 16 residues. V lost 5 bases, J lost 8 bases, and 23 bases lay in between. Germline lookup yields CDR1 SGHTA and CDR2 FQGNSA. CDR3 sequence: CASSPYRRSPGGTQYF. The CDR3 nucleotides are TGTGCCAGCAGCCCATACAGGAGATCACCCGGGGGTACGCAGTATTTT.

At least ten counts were recorded for this clonotype. The chain recombines TRBV5-1 with TRBJ2-7, with D maybe TRBD2 (6 bases). The V gene's germline CDR1 is SGHRS and CDR2 YFSETQ. The ends were cut back, 2 bases at V and 4 bases at J, with 19 bases in the middle. The CDR3 contains 16 residues. As DNA, the CDR3 is TGCGCCAGCAGCTTATATGGACGGACGGCGGGGTACGAGCAGTACTTC. This gives the protein CASSLYGRTAGYEQYF.

This clonotype was seen repeatedly, ten times or more. The genes are TRBV4-2 and TRBJ1-2; D is unclear. V shed 1 base and J shed 5 bases, with 14 bases lying between them. The CDR3 extends over 15 amino acids. The germline CDR1 and CDR2 sequences are LGHNA and YNFKEQ. Here the CDR3 reads CASSQGASLYYGYTF. CDR3 sequence (DNA): TGTGCCAGCAGCCAAGGAGCCTCTTTGTATTATGGCTACACCTTC.

The rearrangement links TRBV20-1 to TRBJ2-3; D is perhaps TRBD2 (5 bases). CDR3 length: 12 amino acids. V shed 6 bases and J shed 2 bases, with 9 bases lying between them. Germline-derived CDR1 and CDR2 are DFQATT and SNEGSKA (reference sequence). The CDR3 nucleotides are TGCAGTGCCACCGACTACACAGATACGCAGTATTTT. Translating gives CSATDYTDTQYF.

About this clonotype itself: This sequence may be a read error, since a much larger clone differs from it by one base. The chain employs TRBV7-6 and TRBJ2-1; D remains ambiguous. The germline gives CDR1 SGHVS, CDR2 FNYEAQ. This CDR3 comprises 16 residues. The V end lost 2 bases, the J end lost 8 bases, and 19 bases lay between the germline ends. CDR3 sequence: CASSLSLLITNHEQFF. DNA for the CDR3: TGTGCCAGCAGCTTATCCCTCCTCATAACCAACCATGAGCAGTTCTTC.

This chain links TRBV20-1 with TRBJ2-7, with TRBD1 matching over 7 bases. Germline trimming cut 5 bases from V and 1 base from J; bases unmatched to any gene: 5. Germline assignment: CDR1 DFQATT and CDR2 SNEGSKA (reference sequence). This CDR3 is built from 13 residues. CDR3 residues: CSARQGWSYEQYF. CDR3 sequence (DNA): TGCAGTGCTCGACAGGGCTGGTCCTACGAGCAGTACTTC.

This clonotype was found many times. The chain carries TRBV29-1 and TRBJ1-1; 7 bases map to TRBD1. The CDR3 runs to 13 residues. Trimming removed 8 bases from V and 1 base from J; junction bases left unmatched: 7. Germline V lookup: CDR1 SQVTM, CDR2 ANQGSEA. The CDR3 here is CSILTGRNTEAFF. As DNA, the CDR3 is TGCAGCATTCTGACAGGGAGGAACACTGAAGCTTTCTTT.

The chain joins TRBV20-1 to TRBJ2-7, with TRBD2 identical over 8 bases. The germline V gene encodes CDR1 DFQATT and CDR2 SNEGSKA (reference sequence). Unmatched junction bases numbered 6, after V lost 1 base and J lost 4 bases. CDR3 size: 14 residues. CDR3 sequence reads: CSARGPGLVYEQYF. DNA for the CDR3: TGCAGTGCTAGAGGACCGGGACTAGTATACGAGCAGTACTTC.

This clonotype was detected ten times or more. The V gene is TRBV10-1, the J gene TRBJ2-7; 9 bases map to TRBD2. The V gene's germline CDR1 is WNHNN and CDR2 SYGVQD (reference sequence). With V trimmed by 4 bases and J by 2 bases, 6 bases remained unmatched. This CDR3 is built from 15 residues. The chain's CDR3 is CASSVGAGGPYEQYF. The CDR3, as DNA: TGCGCCAGCAGTGTTGGCGCGGGAGGGCCCTACGAGCAGTACTTC.

The chain is built from TRBV24-1 and TRBJ2-3; 9 bases match TRBD1. The CDR3 covers 19 residues. V was clipped by 5 bases and J by 2 bases; unmatched bases: 16. The germline V gene has CDR1 KGHDR and CDR2 SFDVKD. CDR3 bases: TGTGCCACCAGTGCCAAAGGGGCAGGGACAGGGTCCTTCACAGATACGCAGTATTTT. Translation: CATSAKGAGTGSFTDTQYF.

This clonotype was observed at least ten times. CDR3 in DNA: TGTGCCAGCAACAGGGGGAACACCGGGGAGCTGTTTTTT. It codes for CASNRGNTGELFF. The J gene is TRBJ2-2, the V gene TRBV12-3 or TRBV12-4; 7 positions agree with TRBD1. Trimming took 7 bases from V and 1 from J; bases not matched to a gene: 0. The CDR3 is 13 amino acids.

This clonotype was found many times. The chain carries TRBV29-1 and TRBJ2-7; the match to TRBD1 covers 9 bases. J was trimmed by 2 bases and V by 1 base; bases with no gene match: 6. This CDR3 comprises 15 residues. Looked up from germline, CDR1 is SQVTM and CDR2 is ANQGSEA. The CDR3 coding sequence is TGCAGCGTTGAAGGACTGAGACAGGGGGCCTACGAGCAGTACTTC. Its protein product is CSVEGLRQGAYEQYF.

CDR3 residues: CASSQPITGNEQFF. CDR3 sequence (DNA): TGTGCCAGCAGCCAACCTATTACGGGGAATGAGCAGTTCTTC. The chain links TRBV14 to TRBJ2-1, with D tentatively TRBD2 (5 bases). This CDR3 region has 14 residues. Germline CDR1 SGHDN, CDR2 FVKESK. V was clipped by 2 bases and J by 7 bases, with 12 bases between them.